What follows are 9 T cell receptor beta chains derived from one specimen sequenced in a study of technical replicates of blood from a handful of donors. Libraries were prepared by immunoSEQ multiplex PCR; TCRdb keeps only in-frame clonotypes and omits some of them. The profile shows 90,000 to 100,000 clones, under 97% of them singletons. Sequencing was performed on T cells isolated from PBMCs. The receptors originated from a human donor in good health.

V and J are TRBV27 and TRBJ1-4; TRBD1 is a possible D gene (6 bases). Germline CDR1 MNHEY, CDR2 SMNVEV (reference sequence). V gave up 6 bases and J gave up 5 bases, with 13 bases separating them. The CDR3 contains 14 residues. The DNA for the CDR3 is TGTGCCAGCAGAGAGGGGGGGCTAAATGAAAAACTGTTTTTT. Translating it yields CASREGGLNEKLFF.

The rearrangement uses TRBV7-9 and TRBJ2-7; D might be TRBD1 (5 bases). V was pared by 3 bases and J by 4 bases, with 10 bases between. Germline lookup yields CDR1 SEHNR and CDR2 FQNEAQ (reference sequence). The CDR3 is made up of 13 amino acids. The CDR3 bases are TGTGCCAGCAGCTTCAGCACAGGATACGAGCAGTACTTC. It encodes CASSFSTGYEQYF.

V usage is TRBV9 and J usage is TRBJ2-1, with TRBD1 matching over 7 bases. Germline CDR1 SGDLS, CDR2 YYNGEE. The CDR3 length is 13 residues. V lost 0 bases to trimming and J lost 6 bases; unmatched junction nucleotides: 0. The CDR3 DNA reads TGTGCCAGCAGCGTAGCAGGGGGCAATGAGCAGTTCTTC. Its protein is CASSVAGGNEQFF.

The V and J genes are TRBV29-1 and TRBJ2-7, with 10 nucleotides matching TRBD1. In germline, CDR1 is SQVTM, CDR2 ANQGSEA. Trimming removed 6 bases from V and 2 bases from J; junction bases left unmatched: 4. CDR3 length equals 13 residues. The CDR3 protein is CSVGGQGAYEQYF. The CDR3 region has the DNA TGCAGCGTCGGCGGACAGGGGGCCTACGAGCAGTACTTC.

The rearrangement links TRBV28 to TRBJ2-7, with TRBD2 as a possible D gene (7 bases). CDR1 is MDHEN and CDR2 is SYDVKM in the germline V gene. V lost 7 bases to trimming and J lost 2 bases, with 12 bases between them. The CDR3 is 13 amino acids. CDR3 loop: CASTSGDTYEQYF. The CDR3 DNA follows: TGTGCCAGCACCAGCGGGGACACCTACGAGCAGTACTTC.

This chain uses TRBV19 with TRBJ1-5, with D maybe TRBD1 (6 bases). V lost 9 bases and J 6 bases, leaving 15 bases between the germline ends. The CDR3 contains 13 residues. Germline V gene data show CDR1 as LNHDA and CDR2 as SQIVND (reference sequence). The CDR3 spells CARKTGSSQPQHF. The CDR3 region has the DNA TGTGCCAGGAAAACAGGGTCAAGTCAGCCCCAGCATTTT.

This chain uses TRBV13 with TRBJ2-5, with TRBD1 matching over 7 bases. There are 15 residues in the CDR3. Trimming at V came to 4 bases and at J to 0 bases, leaving 5 bases not matched to a gene. Germline V lookup: CDR1 PRHDT, CDR2 FYEKMQ (reference sequence). The CDR3 here is CASSSPGQHQETQYF. The DNA for the CDR3 is TGTGCCAGCAGCTCTCCGGGACAGCACCAAGAGACCCAGTACTTC.

This chain joins TRBV27 and TRBJ2-1; 7 positions match TRBD2. The CDR3 contains 16 residues. Germline V gene lookup returns CDR1 MNHEY and CDR2 SMNVEV (reference sequence). J gave up 5 bases and V 1 base, and 8 bases lay outside the gene matches. Here the CDR3 DNA reads TGTGCCAGCAGTTTATTTAACCAGCGGGGAGACAATGAGCAGTTCTTC. Translating it yields CASSLFNQRGDNEQFF.

V usage is TRBV19 and J usage is TRBJ1-2, with a possible D match to TRBD1 (6 bases). V dropped 3 bases and J dropped 3 bases, with 23 bases sitting between them. The germline gives CDR1 LNHDA, CDR2 SQIVND (reference sequence). The CDR3 has 18 amino acids. The CDR3 DNA reads TGTGCCAGTAGTATTCGGCAAGGTTACAGGGCTCTGCACTATGGCTACACCTTC. It yields the protein CASSIRQGYRALHYGYTF.